This entry lists 14 T cell receptor beta chains sequenced from one sample in a study of cytotoxic CD8 clonotypes in ibrutinib-treated CLL. Sequencing used immunoSEQ multiplex PCR; TCRdb keeps in-frame clones, though not all of them. The sample consists of about 120,000 clones, under 70% of them appearing once. This material consisted of PBMCs, taken after 24 months of ibrutinib treatment. These TCRs come from a human donor with chronic lymphocytic leukemia.

The J gene is TRBJ2-3, the V gene TRBV29-1; no definite D call. The V gene's germline CDR1 is SQVTM and CDR2 ANQGSEA. Between the trimmed V and J ends, which lost 1 base and 0 bases, there was a span of 11 bases. The CDR3 loop spans 15 amino acids. CDR3 sequence: CSVEGLPASTDTQYF. The CDR3 coding sequence is TGCAGCGTTGAAGGGCTACCCGCTAGCACAGATACGCAGTATTTT.

The rearrangement joins TRBV19 to TRBJ1-4; D not resolved. Looked up from germline, CDR1 is LNHDA and CDR2 is SQIVND (reference sequence). V was clipped by 1 base and J by 0 bases, with 9 bases between them. CDR3 length: 16 amino acids. CDR3: CASSIGGFATNEKLFF. The CDR3 DNA reads TGTGCCAGTAGTATAGGAGGATTTGCAACTAATGAAAAACTGTTTTTT.

This clone has a handful of counts. The genes are TRBV28 and TRBJ2-1; maybe TRBD2 (5 bases). Germline values: CDR1 MDHEN, CDR2 SYDVKM. The CDR3 is 16 amino acids. Trimming cost V 7 bases and J 8 bases, with 24 bases left between them. DNA of the CDR3: TGTGCCAGCACCCCTAGCCTGGATAGGAGCGTAGATGAGCAGTTCTTC. It yields the protein CASTPSLDRSVDEQFF.

The rearrangement links TRBV15 to TRBJ2-5; D is perhaps TRBD1 (5 bases). Looked up from germline, CDR1 is LNHNV and CDR2 is YYDKDF (reference sequence). The germline V and J ends were trimmed by 3 bases and 4 bases, with 9 bases remaining between them. The CDR3 runs to 13 residues. The CDR3 region is CATSRDTRETQYF. The CDR3 coding sequence is TGTGCCACCAGCAGGGACACAAGAGAGACCCAGTACTTC.

This clone occurred a few times. The chain combines TRBV4-2 with TRBJ2-3; D is possibly TRBD2 (6 bases). The CDR3 consists of 14 residues. Germline V gene sequence: CDR1 LGHNA, CDR2 YNFKEQ. V lost 5 bases and J 9 bases, leaving 18 bases between the germline ends. The DNA for the CDR3 is TGTGCCAGCAGCGCACAACTAGCCTCGAAAACGCAGTATTTT. This sequence encodes CASSAQLASKTQYF.

The chain uses TRBV30 and TRBJ1-5; a weak D match, TRBD1 (5 bases). V was trimmed by 5 bases and J by 3 bases, leaving 11 bases between them. This CDR3 has 13 residues. Germline lookup yields CDR1 GTSNPN and CDR2 SVGIG (reference sequence). The CDR3 sequence is CAWAMGDNQPQHF. The DNA of the CDR3 is TGTGCCTGGGCAATGGGGGACAATCAGCCCCAGCATTTT.

The chain carries TRBV12-5 and TRBJ1-5; D not resolved. Deletions cut 6 bases from V and 7 bases from J, with 13 bases between. The CDR3 has 13 amino acids. Germline V gene data show CDR1 as LGHNT and CDR2 as FRNRAP. The CDR3 region is CASGTLLGQPQHF. As DNA, the CDR3 is TGTGCTAGTGGCACCCTTCTGGGGCAGCCCCAGCATTTT. Full variable domain (remainder filled in from reference TRBV12-5 and TRBJ1-5): DARVTQTPRHKVTEMGQEVTMRCQPILGHNTVFWYRQTMMQGLELLAYFRNRAPLDDSGMPKDRFSAEMPDATLATLKIQPSEPRDSAVYFCASGTLLGQPQHFGDGTRLSIL.

The CDR3, as DNA: TGCAGCGTTGTCCCGGGCTCCTACGAGCAGTACTTC. It encodes CSVVPGSYEQYF. The chain recombines TRBV29-1 with TRBJ2-7; D is undetermined. Trimming took off 4 bases at V and 0 bases at J, with 7 bases between the two ends. This CDR3 contains 12 residues. Per germline, CDR1 SQVTM and CDR2 ANQGSEA.

V usage is TRBV5-1 and J usage is TRBJ2-1; tentatively, D is TRBD1 or TRBD2 (5 bases each). Trimming took off 4 bases at V and 6 bases at J, with 14 bases between the two ends. CDR3 size: 14 residues. Germline CDR1 SGHRS, CDR2 YFSETQ. The CDR3 region is CASSRLGTSNEQFF. CDR3 coding DNA: TGCGCCAGCAGCCGATTGGGGACGTCCAATGAGCAGTTCTTC.

The chain combines TRBV6-6 with TRBJ1-5, with D possibly being TRBD1 (6 bases). CDR1 MNHNY and CDR2 SVGAGI come from the germline V gene (reference sequence). The CDR3 is 14 residues long. Trimming shortened V by 5 bases and J by 4 bases, and 12 bases separated the two germline ends. The CDR3 DNA is TGTGCCAGCAGTGGAGACAGGCAGAATCAGCCCCAGCATTTT. Its translation: CASSGDRQNQPQHF.

The count of this clone is one. This chain uses TRBV5-1 with TRBJ2-4; tentatively, D is TRBD2 (6 bases). This CDR3 comprises 13 residues. The V gene's germline CDR1 is SGHRS and CDR2 YFSETQ. Trimming pared 2 bases from V and 9 bases from J, leaving 12 bases between. CDR3 protein: CASSFSTSGIQYF. The DNA of the CDR3 is TGCGCCAGCAGCTTCTCGACTAGTGGCATTCAGTACTTC.

This clone was found a few times. The V gene is TRBV30, the J gene TRBJ1-6; 8 nucleotides agree with TRBD1. CDR3 length: 16 amino acids. V shed 1 base and J 0 bases; nucleotides not matched to a gene: 2. Per the germline V gene, CDR1 is GTSNPN and CDR2 is SVGIG (reference sequence). The CDR3 nucleotides are TGTGCCTGGAGTGAAACAGGGGGCTCCTATAATTCACCCCTCCACTTT. Translation: CAWSETGGSYNSPLHF.

The chain recombines TRBV7-6 with TRBJ2-5; either TRBD1 or TRBD2 may fit D (6 bases each). The CDR3 is 16 amino acids. Germline V CDR1 and CDR2: SGHVS, FNYEAQ. Trimming stripped 5 bases from V and 4 bases from J, with 20 bases between. The CDR3 coding sequence is TGTGCCAGCAGCGTAAGAGGCGGCAGGGGAGGAGAGACCCAGTACTTC. This translates into CASSVRGGRGGETQYF.

The chain combines TRBV4-1 with TRBJ2-1, with a possible D match to TRBD1 (5 bases). The CDR3 totals 13 residues. The V gene's germline CDR1 is MGHRA and CDR2 YSYEKL. Trimming stripped 0 bases from V and 15 bases from J, with 15 bases between. CDR3 amino acids: CASSQEIFRARFF. The CDR3 DNA reads TGCGCCAGCAGCCAAGAAATCTTCAGGGCCAGGTTCTTC.